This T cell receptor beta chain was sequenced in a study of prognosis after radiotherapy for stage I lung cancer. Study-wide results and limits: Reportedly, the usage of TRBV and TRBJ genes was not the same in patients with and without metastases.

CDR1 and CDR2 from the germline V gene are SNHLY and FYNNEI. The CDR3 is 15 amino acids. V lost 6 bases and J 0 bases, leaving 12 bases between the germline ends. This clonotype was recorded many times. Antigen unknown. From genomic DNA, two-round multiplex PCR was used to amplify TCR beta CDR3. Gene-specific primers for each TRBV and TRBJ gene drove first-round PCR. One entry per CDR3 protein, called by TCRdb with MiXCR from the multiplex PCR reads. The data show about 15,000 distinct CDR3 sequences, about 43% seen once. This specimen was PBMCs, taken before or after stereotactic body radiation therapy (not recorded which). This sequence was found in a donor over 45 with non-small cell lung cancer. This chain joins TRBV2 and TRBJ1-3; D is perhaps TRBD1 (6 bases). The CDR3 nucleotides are TGTGCCAGCAGACCTGACAGGTCCTCTGGAAACACCATATATTTT. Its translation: CASRPDRSSGNTIYF.